The 27 T cell receptor beta chains reported below all come from one sample, sequenced in a study of T cell responses to AZD1222 COVID-19 vaccine. The method was immunoSEQ multiplex PCR; TCRdb's version includes in-frame clones alone and lacks a portion of them. The profile shows roughly 100,000 clones, 75% to 95% of them singletons. Sequencing used peripheral blood, obtained on day 0 of AZD1222 vaccination. These receptors were obtained from an adult in good health.

The rearrangement uses TRBV4-1 and TRBJ1-5, with D unresolved. Deletions cut 4 bases from V and 3 bases from J, with 13 bases between. Per germline, CDR1 MGHRA and CDR2 YSYEKL. CDR3 length: 15 residues. CDR3 sequence: CASSLAVESNQPQHF. CDR3 DNA sequence: TGCGCCAGCAGCCTAGCGGTTGAGTCCAATCAGCCCCAGCATTTT.

This CDR3 is CASSFSGAQETQYF. The CDR3 coding sequence is TGTGCCAGCAGTTTTTCGGGGGCGCAAGAGACCCAGTACTTC. The rearrangement uses TRBV28 and TRBJ2-5, with D possibly called TRBD1 or TRBD2 (6 bases each). Germline loops: CDR1 MDHEN, CDR2 SYDVKM. V dropped 3 bases and J dropped 2 bases, with 10 bases sitting between them. This CDR3 region has 14 residues. The whole variable domain, remainder taken from reference TRBV28 and TRBJ2-5, is DVKVTQSSRYLVKRTGEKVFLECVQDMDHENMFWYRQDPGLGLRLIYFSYDVKMKEKGDIPEGYSVSREKKERFSLILESASTNQTSMYLCASSFSGAQETQYFGPGTRLLVL.

CDR3 in amino acids: CASSWANTEAFF. Here the CDR3 DNA reads TGTGCCAGCAGCTGGGCGAACACTGAAGCTTTCTTT. The chain joins TRBV2 to TRBJ1-1, with D unclear. Germline lookup yields CDR1 SNHLY and CDR2 FYNNEI. Deletions cut 6 bases from V and 1 base from J, with 6 bases between. The CDR3 length is 12 residues.

This chain links TRBV5-3 with TRBJ1-5; D not resolved. TRBV5-3 is sorted into the ORF group, with uncertain function. Between the trimmed V and J ends, which lost 4 bases and 3 bases, there was a span of 2 bases. CDR3 length equals 11 residues. The CDR3 nucleotides read TGTGCCAGAAGCCCCAATCAGCCCCAGCATTTT. Translated, it gives CARSPNQPQHF.

This chain joins TRBV4-3 and TRBJ2-5; 8 bases align to TRBD1. The CDR3 length is 13 residues. The J segment lost 6 bases and the V segment lost 1 base, leaving 1 base of the junction unmatched. Germline CDR1 reads LGHNA; CDR2 reads YSLEER. This chain's CDR3 is CASSQGTGKTQYF. In DNA form, the CDR3 reads TGCGCCAGCAGCCAAGGGACAGGGAAGACCCAGTACTTC.

The chain couples TRBV28 to TRBJ1-5; 7 bases are shared with TRBD1. The junction had 8 bases not matched to a gene; V was cut back by 6 bases and J by 3 bases. CDR1 MDHEN and CDR2 SYDVKM come from the germline V gene. The CDR3 covers 15 residues. Written as DNA, the CDR3 is TGTGCCAGCAGCCGAGCCGGGACAGACAATCAGCCCCAGCATTTT. Translating it yields CASSRAGTDNQPQHF.

The V and J genes are TRBV5-6 and TRBJ1-5, with 8 bases that match TRBD1. The CDR3 has 14 residues. Trimming removed 7 bases from V and 5 bases from J; junction bases left unmatched: 8. From germline, CDR1 is SGHDT and CDR2 YYEEEE. CDR3 DNA sequence: TGTGCCAGCGGACTAAGACAGGGGTATCAGCCCCAGCATTTT. This codes for CASGLRQGYQPQHF.

The V call is TRBV28, the J call TRBJ2-7; D remains unclear. The ends were cut back, 7 bases at V and 5 bases at J, with 15 bases in the middle. Germline assignment: CDR1 MDHEN and CDR2 SYDVKM. CDR3 length equals 13 residues. This chain's CDR3 is CASNGPVMNEQYF. The CDR3 DNA is TGTGCCAGCAACGGCCCCGTAATGAACGAGCAGTACTTC.

The chain is built from TRBV27 and TRBJ1-5; the D gene is possibly TRBD1 (5 bases). Germline V lookup: CDR1 MNHEY, CDR2 SMNVEV (reference sequence). The CDR3 has 14 amino acids. The ends were cut back, 3 bases at V and 7 bases at J, with 13 bases in the middle. CDR3 sequence: CASSLAGTGQPQHF. In nucleotides, the CDR3 is TGTGCCAGCAGTTTGGCAGGGACGGGCCAGCCCCAGCATTTT.

The J gene is TRBJ1-2, the V gene TRBV27; tentative D call: TRBD1 (5 bases). With 5 bases removed from V and 4 bases from J, the gap between germline ends came to 14 bases. The CDR3 is 14 residues long. CDR1 is MNHEY, CDR2 SMNVEV, per germline (reference sequence). This CDR3 reads CASSPRQSTYGYTF. The CDR3 DNA is TGTGCCAGCAGTCCCCGACAGAGCACCTATGGCTACACCTTC.

V usage is TRBV19 and J usage is TRBJ1-1; D is unresolved. The CDR3 spans 14 residues. From germline, CDR1 is LNHDA and CDR2 SQIVND (reference sequence). Trimming took 3 bases from V and 2 from J, leaving 10 bases between them. The CDR3 loop reads CASSIRTVNTEAFF. The CDR3, as DNA: TGTGCCAGTAGTATTAGAACAGTCAACACTGAAGCTTTCTTT.

The chain carries TRBV10-3 and TRBJ1-4; D unclear. The CDR3 runs to 14 residues. The germline V gene has CDR1 ENHRY and CDR2 SYGVKD. Between the trimmed V and J ends, which lost 5 bases and 7 bases, there was a span of 14 bases. CDR3 nucleotide sequence: TGTGCCATCAGTTTGGGAGGGTCTGGTGAAAAACTGTTTTTT. Translating it yields CAISLGGSGEKLFF.

The chain is built from TRBV10-3 and TRBJ2-1, with 12 bases matching TRBD2. The CDR3 length is 18 residues. The ends lost 5 bases at V and 0 bases at J; junction bases unmatched: 8. Germline-derived CDR1 and CDR2 are ENHRY and SYGVKD. CDR3 DNA sequence: TGTGCCATCAGTCTGACTAGCGGGAGCCTCAGCTCCTACAATGAGCAGTTCTTC. Protein sequence: CAISLTSGSLSSYNEQFF.

The rearrangement links TRBV15 to TRBJ1-3, with D uncertain. The CDR3 runs to 16 residues. Trimming shortened V by 1 base and J by 2 bases, and 12 bases separated the two germline ends. Germline assignment: CDR1 LNHNV and CDR2 YYDKDF (reference sequence). DNA for the CDR3: TGTGCCACCAGCAGAGGCTCATCCAAGCCTGGAAACACCATATATTTT. Translated: CATSRGSSKPGNTIYF.

This sequence joins TRBV24-1 and TRBJ1-1, with D possibly matching TRBD1 (5 bases). The CDR3 totals 14 residues. The germline gives CDR1 KGHDR, CDR2 SFDVKD. Trimming shortened V by 4 bases and J by 3 bases, and 11 bases separated the two germline ends. CDR3 amino acids: CATSEPGKDTEAFF. The CDR3, as DNA: TGTGCCACCAGTGAGCCAGGGAAGGACACTGAAGCTTTCTTT.

CDR3 loop: CASSIGGTTDPKVQYF. The CDR3 DNA follows: TGTGCCAGTAGTATCGGCGGGACGACTGATCCAAAGGTGCAGTATTTT. The rearrangement links TRBV19 to TRBJ2-3, with TRBD2 as a possible D gene (6 bases). The CDR3 sequence is 16 residues long. CDR1 LNHDA and CDR2 SQIVND come from the germline V gene (reference sequence). Trimming took 3 bases from V and 11 from J, leaving 24 bases between them.

The rearrangement uses TRBV4-2 and TRBJ2-7; 11 bases align to TRBD2. V shed 1 base, J shed 5 bases, and the junction held 7 bases outside the gene matches. The CDR3 has 16 residues. Germline CDR1 LGHNA, CDR2 YNFKEQ. As DNA, the CDR3 is TGTGCCAGCAGCCAAGTAGCGGGAGGGCCAATGAACGAGCAGTACTTC. It is translated as CASSQVAGGPMNEQYF.

The chain uses TRBV4-2 and TRBJ2-5; 7 nucleotides align to TRBD2. Germline V CDR1 and CDR2: LGHNA, YNFKEQ. The CDR3 sequence is 15 residues long. With 0 bases clipped from V and 4 bases from J, the junction kept 5 bases outside the gene matches. CDR3 protein: CASSQDRGGLETQYF. CDR3 bases: TGTGCCAGCAGCCAAGATCGGGGAGGGTTAGAGACCCAGTACTTC.

The gene calls are TRBV6-2 or TRBV6-3 and TRBJ2-3; no clear D gene. The CDR3 extends over 15 amino acids. The germline V gene encodes CDR1 MNHEY and CDR2 SVGEGT. Trimming shortened V by 0 bases and J by 3 bases, and 10 bases separated the two germline ends. The CDR3 spells CASSYSMMETDTQYF. For the CDR3, the DNA is TGTGCCAGCAGTTACTCGATGATGGAGACAGATACGCAGTATTTT.

The rearrangement joins TRBV9 to TRBJ2-2; D perhaps matches TRBD2 (7 bases). This CDR3 has 17 amino acids. Germline CDR1 is SGDLS and CDR2 is YYNGEE. V lost 0 bases to trimming and J lost 5 bases, with 17 bases between them. The CDR3 sequence: CASSVVGAGALTGELFF. The CDR3 DNA sequence: TGTGCCAGCAGCGTAGTGGGGGCGGGAGCTCTTACCGGGGAGCTGTTTTTT.

This clone was observed once. The chain combines TRBV18 with TRBJ2-7, with 9 bases aligning to TRBD1. CDR1 is KGHSH and CDR2 is LQKENI in the germline V gene. The CDR3 consists of 15 residues. V was pared by 9 bases and J by 0 bases, with 9 bases of the junction left unmatched. The DNA of the CDR3 is TGTGCCAGTTCTTGGACAGGGGCAAGCTCCTACGAGCAGTACTTC. Its translation: CASSWTGASSYEQYF.

The chain uses TRBV7-3 and TRBJ2-1, with 9 bases identical to TRBD2. The V gene's germline CDR1 is SGHTA and CDR2 FQGTGA. The CDR3 is made up of 18 amino acids. J lost 6 bases, V lost 6 bases, and 18 bases had no gene match. The CDR3 coding sequence is TGTGCCAGCAGTCTCGGGACAGTGTCTAGCGGGGCGAGCAATGAGCAGTTCTTC. The encoded protein is CASSLGTVSSGASNEQFF.

The rearrangement uses TRBV18 and TRBJ2-5; D remains ambiguous. Germline CDR1 and CDR2: KGHSH and LQKENI. CDR3 length equals 15 residues. Trimming cost V 3 bases and J 1 base, with 12 bases left between them. The CDR3 DNA is TGTGCCAGCTCACCGATCTCGCCCAGCCAAGAGACCCAGTACTTC. It specifies CASSPISPSQETQYF. The whole variable domain, filled in from reference TRBV18 and TRBJ2-5, reads NAGVMQNPRHLVRRRGQEARLRCSPMKGHSHVYWYRQLPEEGLKFMVYLQKENIIDESGMPKERFSAEFPKEGPSILRIQQVVRGDSAAYFCASSPISPSQETQYFGPGTRLLVL.

The V and J genes are TRBV5-1 and TRBJ2-3; D is perhaps TRBD2 (6 bases). The germline CDR1 and CDR2 sequences are SGHRS and YFSETQ. The CDR3 covers 14 residues. Trimming stripped 2 bases from V and 1 base from J, with 8 bases between. CDR3 sequence (DNA): TGCGCCAGCAGCTTCGGAGGGGGCACAGATACGCAGTATTTT. Translated: CASSFGGGTDTQYF. The whole variable domain, remainder taken from reference TRBV5-1 and TRBJ2-3, is KAGVTQTPRYLIKTRGQQVTLSCSPISGHRSVSWYQQTPGQGLQFLFEYFSETQRNKGNFPGRFSGRQFSNSRSEMNVSTLELGDSALYLCASSFGGGTDTQYFGPGTRLTVL.

The genes are TRBV9 and TRBJ2-7, with 11 bases matching TRBD2. The trim removed 3 bases at V and 5 bases at J, leaving 4 bases unmatched. Germline CDR1 is SGDLS and CDR2 is YYNGEE. The CDR3 contains 14 residues. CDR3 region: CASSASGRTHEQYF. The CDR3 nucleotides are TGTGCCAGCAGCGCTAGCGGGAGGACACACGAGCAGTACTTC.

The rearrangement uses TRBV6-5 and TRBJ1-1, with D uncertain. Germline CDR1 is MNHEY and CDR2 is SVGAGI. The length of the CDR3 is 16 residues. The ends were cut back, 0 bases at V and 2 bases at J, with 13 bases in the middle. The CDR3 region is CASSYSKLGANTEAFF. The CDR3 DNA reads as TGTGCCAGCAGTTACTCGAAGTTGGGAGCTAACACTGAAGCTTTCTTT.

This clone was counted a single time. CDR3: CASSLLGAGGVRSYGYTF. The DNA for the CDR3 is TGTGCCAGCAGTTTATTAGGCGCAGGGGGGGTTCGATCATATGGCTACACCTTC. This chain uses TRBV27 with TRBJ1-2, with TRBD1 matching over 7 bases. The CDR3 is made up of 18 amino acids. The germline V gene has CDR1 MNHEY and CDR2 SMNVEV (reference sequence). With 1 base clipped from V and 5 bases from J, the junction kept 16 bases outside the gene matches.